One and the same sample provided the 24 T cell receptor beta chains below, sequenced in a study of T cell repertoires in cytomegalovirus infection. TCRdb ran MiXCR on the reads and lists one entry per CDR3 protein. The sample includes 150,000 to 200,000 distinct CDR3 sequences, under 20% of them seen just once. Material for sequencing was CD8+ T cells from PBMCs. These receptors were taken from a human donor in good health (CMV status not recorded). Some clones in this sample may be carry-over from other donors' samples.

This clonotype was seen only a few times. The chain combines TRBV7-2 with TRBJ2-1; possibly TRBD2 for D (6 bases). In germline, CDR1 is SGHTA, CDR2 FQGNSA. This CDR3 contains 15 residues. V was cut by 0 bases and J by 5 bases, with 11 bases left in between. The CDR3 DNA reads as TGTGCCAGCAGCTTAGCGGGGGGACTTAACAATGAGCAGTTCTTC. Amino acids: CASSLAGGLNNEQFF.

This chain joins TRBV7-3 and TRBJ2-5; the D gene is possibly TRBD2 (6 bases). Deletions cut 2 bases from V and 1 base from J, with 11 bases between. CDR1 is SGHTA, CDR2 FQGTGA, per germline. This CDR3 contains 15 residues. The CDR3 nucleotides read TGTGCCAGCAGCTTAGGAGGGTCCCTCCAAGAGACCCAGTACTTC. It encodes CASSLGGSLQETQYF.

This clonotype was found a few times. The genes are TRBV7-2 and TRBJ2-5; 11 nucleotides match TRBD2. Germline V CDR1 and CDR2: SGHTA, FQGNSA. J was trimmed by 1 base and V by 5 bases; bases with no gene match: 6. The CDR3 sequence is 16 residues long. CDR3 region: CASSLPSGGTQETQYF. CDR3 coding DNA: TGTGCCAGCAGCCTCCCTAGCGGGGGGACCCAAGAGACCCAGTACTTC.

In its sample, this clonotype was seen once. It may be a read error: a sequence one base away is much more abundant. V is TRBV7-6 and J is TRBJ2-7; D not resolved. The V gene's germline CDR1 is SGHVS and CDR2 FNYEAQ. The CDR3 consists of 14 residues. V was shortened by 1 base and J by 3 bases, with 10 bases between the two germline ends. The CDR3 DNA follows: TGTGCCAGCAGCTTAGGGGAACGGTACTACGAGCAGTACTTC. Encoded protein: CASSLGERYYEQYF.

The gene calls are TRBV7-2 and TRBJ2-3; D may match TRBD1 or TRBD2 (5 bases each). The CDR3 sequence is 16 residues long. Germline V lookup: CDR1 SGHTA, CDR2 FQGNSA. V lost 1 base to trimming and J lost 1 base, with 12 bases between them. CDR3 nucleotides: TGTGCCAGCAGCTTAGGGGACGCCCGCCGCACAGATACGCAGTATTTT. This gives the protein CASSLGDARRTDTQYF.

This rearrangement joins TRBV20-1 to TRBJ1-1; a weak D match, TRBD1 (6 bases). The germline V and J ends were trimmed by 1 base and 0 bases, with 12 bases remaining between them. The CDR3 extends over 15 amino acids. The V gene's germline CDR1 is DFQATT and CDR2 SNEGSKA (reference sequence). The CDR3 reads CSARGRTGLNTEAFF. The CDR3 DNA reads as TGCAGTGCTAGAGGCAGAACAGGGCTGAACACTGAAGCTTTCTTT.

The rearrangement uses TRBV11-2 and TRBJ2-1; tentatively, D is TRBD1 (6 bases). The V and J ends lost 2 bases and 5 bases respectively, with 10 bases between them. Germline V gene data show CDR1 as SGHAT and CDR2 as FQNNGV. The CDR3 extends over 14 amino acids. The CDR3 nucleotides are TGTGCCAGCAGCTTACCAGGGGCGCACAATGAGCAGTTCTTC. Protein sequence: CASSLPGAHNEQFF.

The chain recombines TRBV7-9 with TRBJ2-1; TRBD2 matches at 11 bases. Trimming at V came to 4 bases and at J to 12 bases, leaving 11 bases not matched to a gene. The CDR3 runs to 15 residues. CDR1 is SEHNR and CDR2 is FQNEAQ in the germline V gene (reference sequence). In DNA, the CDR3 is TGTGCCAGCAGCTCACCGACTAGCGGGAAGCCCGGGCAGTTCTTC. It translates to CASSSPTSGKPGQFF.

Points on this clonotype: One end of the junction fails to match germline, which may point to a read error. The J gene is TRBJ2-7, the V gene TRBV6-2 or TRBV6-3, with D uncertain. The CDR3 is 16 amino acids. CDR1 is MNHEY, CDR2 SVGEGT, per germline. The CDR3 sequence: CDSRSLDGPSGDEQYF. DNA of the CDR3: TGTGACAGCAGGTCGCTAGATGGCCCCTCTGGGGACGAGCAGTACTTC.

CDR3 sequence: CASSQDPMGQTEAFF. The CDR3 nucleotides read TGCGCCAGCAGCCAAGACCCCATGGGGCAGACTGAAGCTTTCTTT. J is TRBJ1-1 and V is TRBV4-1; D might be TRBD1 (5 bases). CDR3 length equals 15 residues. CDR1 and CDR2 from the germline V gene are MGHRA and YSYEKL. The V and J ends lost 0 bases and 5 bases respectively, with 13 bases between them.

This chain uses TRBV19 with TRBJ1-2; no clear D. The CDR3 length is 11 residues. V shed 6 bases and J shed 8 bases, with 10 bases lying between them. Germline V CDR1 and CDR2: LNHDA, SQIVND (reference sequence). The CDR3, as DNA: TGTGCCAGTAGCCTGATGGACGGCTACACCTTC. As protein: CASSLMDGYTF.

Only a few counts were recorded for this clonotype. The genes are TRBV28 and TRBJ1-1, with D unclear. CDR1 MDHEN and CDR2 SYDVKM come from the germline V gene. The V end was cut by 7 bases, the J end by 0 bases, with 15 bases between. This CDR3 region has 15 residues. The CDR3 spells CASTSLLGMNTEAFF. CDR3 DNA: TGTGCCAGCACGTCCTTGCTGGGGATGAACACTGAAGCTTTCTTT.

A few counts support this clonotype. The chain links TRBV7-2 to TRBJ1-5; 10 bases line up with TRBD1. Germline V lookup: CDR1 SGHTA, CDR2 FQGNSA. Losses at the gene ends were 1 base for V and 7 bases for J; bases not matched to a gene: 7. The CDR3 is 16 amino acids. For the CDR3, the DNA is TGTGCCAGCAGCTTAGAGTGGACAGGGGGACGCCAGCCCCAGCATTTT. Protein: CASSLEWTGGRQPQHF.

This clonotype was seen only a few times. This chain joins TRBV29-1 and TRBJ2-5; D possibly corresponds to TRBD1 (5 bases). From germline, CDR1 is SQVTM and CDR2 ANQGSEA. The CDR3 sequence is 13 residues long. Trimming removed 3 bases at V and 4 bases at J, with 12 bases between. The CDR3 DNA reads TGCAGCGTTGAGTACACAGGAATAGAGACCCAGTACTTC. This translates into CSVEYTGIETQYF. Full variable domain (remainder filled in from reference TRBV29-1 and TRBJ2-5): SAVISQKPSRDICQRGTSLTIQCQVDSQVTMMFWYRQQPGQSLTLIATANQGSEATYESGFVIDKFPISRPNLTFSTLTVSNMSPEDSSIYLCSVEYTGIETQYFGPGTRLLVL.

The chain combines TRBV29-1 with TRBJ2-7; D possibly corresponds to TRBD1 (6 bases). Germline lookup yields CDR1 SQVTM and CDR2 ANQGSEA. The CDR3 runs to 13 residues. V lost 4 bases and J 4 bases, leaving 14 bases between the germline ends. The DNA for the CDR3 is TGCAGCGTTGTTAGTCAGGGGATGTACGAGCAGTACTTC. This encodes CSVVSQGMYEQYF.

This clonotype was recorded a few times. The chain links TRBV14 to TRBJ2-7; D might be TRBD1 (6 bases). CDR1 and CDR2 (germline): SGHDN, FVKESK. Trimming pared 4 bases from V and 3 bases from J, leaving 10 bases between. The CDR3 runs 13 residues. DNA of the CDR3: TGTGCCAGCAGCCTGGGACACTTCTACGAGCAGTACTTC. This sequence encodes CASSLGHFYEQYF. Full variable domain (remainder filled in from reference TRBV14 and TRBJ2-7): EAGVTQFPSHSVIEKGQTVTLRCDPISGHDNLYWYRRVMGKEIKFLLHFVKESKQDESGMPNNRFLAERTGGTYSTLKVQPAELEDSGVYFCASSLGHFYEQYFGPGTRLTVT.

The genes are TRBV11-3 and TRBJ2-2; 7 bases fit TRBD2. CDR3 length: 16 amino acids. Germline-derived CDR1 and CDR2 are SGHNT and YENEEA. Unmatched junction bases numbered 7, after V lost 5 bases and J lost 1 base. The CDR3 loop is CASSPRLAGNTGELFF. CDR3 nucleotide sequence: TGTGCCAGCAGCCCCCGATTAGCGGGGAACACCGGGGAGCTGTTTTTT.

The rearrangement links TRBV28 to TRBJ2-3; 9 bases are shared with TRBD2. Germline V gene data show CDR1 as MDHEN and CDR2 as SYDVKM. The CDR3 has 14 residues. Germline trimming cut 7 bases from V and 2 bases from J; bases unmatched to any gene: 4. The CDR3 nucleotides read TGTGCCAGCAACTTAGCGGGAGCCACAGATACGCAGTATTTT. Translation: CASNLAGATDTQYF.

CDR3 sequence: CASTKSRGPPITDTQYF. The CDR3 DNA reads TGTGCCAGCACCAAATCCCGGGGGCCCCCGATCACAGATACGCAGTATTTT. This sequence joins TRBV7-2 and TRBJ2-3; the D gene could be TRBD1 or TRBD2 (6 bases each). V lost 7 bases and J lost 2, with 22 bases in between. There are 17 residues in the CDR3. Germline V gives CDR1 SGHTA, CDR2 FQGNSA.

The CDR3 DNA follows: TGTGCCAGCAGCCCTCTTGGGAGGGTTGGTGATGAGCAGTTCTTC. It is translated as CASSPLGRVGDEQFF. V and J are TRBV9 and TRBJ2-1, with 7 bases fitting TRBD2. J was trimmed by 8 bases and V by 4 bases; bases with no gene match: 12. This CDR3 is 15 amino acids long. Germline V gene lookup returns CDR1 SGDLS and CDR2 YYNGEE.

This clonotype has a count of ten or more. The chain carries TRBV14 and TRBJ2-3; TRBD2 might be the D (5 bases). V was cut by 5 bases and J by 5 bases, with 11 bases left in between. Germline assignment: CDR1 SGHDN and CDR2 FVKESK. This CDR3 spans 13 amino acids. CDR3 region: CASSLGLKDTQYF. Here the CDR3 DNA reads TGTGCCAGCAGCTTAGGACTTAAAGATACGCAGTATTTT.

The chain couples TRBV5-5 to TRBJ2-3, with a tentative D call TRBD2 (5 bases). The germline gives CDR1 SGHKS, CDR2 YYEKEE (reference sequence). The CDR3 runs to 15 residues. With 0 bases removed from V and 1 base from J, the gap between germline ends came to 9 bases. The CDR3 sequence: CASSLGGPGTDTQYF. The CDR3 region has the DNA TGTGCCAGCAGCTTGGGAGGGCCCGGCACAGATACGCAGTATTTT.

This clonotype occurred a few times. The chain has TRBV20-1 and TRBJ2-5, with 12 positions matching TRBD2. Germline V lookup: CDR1 DFQATT, CDR2 SNEGSKA (reference sequence). This CDR3 is 16 amino acids long. The V segment lost 5 bases and the J segment 2 bases; nucleotides outside the gene matches: 9. The CDR3 region is CSASRLAGALQETQYF. The CDR3 DNA follows: TGCAGTGCTTCGAGACTAGCGGGGGCCTTACAAGAGACCCAGTACTTC.

The chain links TRBV7-2 to TRBJ2-5; D remains ambiguous. The CDR3 spans 15 residues. V gave up 4 bases and J gave up 5 bases, with 17 bases separating them. Per the germline V gene, CDR1 is SGHTA and CDR2 is FQGNSA. The CDR3 DNA reads TGTGCCAGCAGCTATCCCGCGATGGTTGGGGAGACCCAGTACTTC. It specifies CASSYPAMVGETQYF.